A selection of T cell receptor beta chains follows, all from one sample in a study of high-grade serous ovarian cancer treatment subgroups. Assay used: immunoSEQ multiplex PCR; TCRdb lists only in-frame clones, some missing. Of some 33,000 clones listed, roughly three quarters are singletons. Sequencing was performed on tumor tissue. Every receptor here comes from a human donor with high-grade serous ovarian cancer. Both conserved end residues are part of each CDR3. Each record gives: V gene, J gene, clone size, CDR3 length, D gene, CDR3 DNA, CDR3 protein. The D gene is left open where the match is weak. Not all rows give a size; the values are once, few, many and, for expanded clones, a class.

V gene: TRBV28; J gene: TRBJ1-4; clone size: -; CDR3 length: 14; D gene: -; CDR3 DNA: TGTGCCAGCAGTTTGCAGAGAGACAATGAAAAACTGTTTTTT; CDR3 protein: CASSLQRDNEKLFF
V gene: TRBV9; J gene: TRBJ2-3; clone size: -; CDR3 length: 13; D gene: -; CDR3 DNA: TGTGCCAGCAGCGCCGTTCCGGGACAAGGCCCGTATTTT; CDR3 protein: CASSAVPGQGPYF
V gene: TRBV15; J gene: TRBJ2-2; clone size: once; CDR3 length: 16; D gene: TRBD1; CDR3 DNA: TGTGCCACCAGCAGAGATTGGGGACAGGGGGCCGGGGAGCTGTTTTTT; CDR3 protein: CATSRDWGQGAGELFF
V gene: TRBV5-1; J gene: TRBJ1-2; clone size: once; CDR3 length: 15; D gene: -; CDR3 DNA: TGCGCCAGCAGCTTGAGGGACAACCGACCCTATGGCTACACCTTC; CDR3 protein: CASSLRDNRPYGYTF
V gene: TRBV9; J gene: TRBJ2-1; clone size: -; CDR3 length: 16; D gene: -; CDR3 DNA: TGTGCCAGCAGCGTAGGGGTTGTGAGCTCCTACAATGAGCAGTTCTTC; CDR3 protein: CASSVGVVSSYNEQFF
V gene: TRBV5-4; J gene: TRBJ1-4; clone size: -; CDR3 length: 16; D gene: -; CDR3 DNA: TGTGCCAGCAGCCGGGGGCGGACAGCACCAAATGAAAAACTGTTTTTT; CDR3 protein: CASSRGRTAPNEKLFF
V gene: TRBV28; J gene: TRBJ2-7; clone size: -; CDR3 length: 16; D gene: TRBD1; CDR3 DNA: TGTGCCAGCTGGGGCCCCCGGACAGGGGCGACGGCCGAGCAGTACTTC; CDR3 protein: CASWGPRTGATAEQYF
V gene: TRBV9; J gene: TRBJ2-1; clone size: -; CDR3 length: 15; D gene: TRBD1; CDR3 DNA: TGTGCCAGCAGCGATACAGGGGGCCCCTACAATGAGCAGTTCTTC; CDR3 protein: CASSDTGGPYNEQFF
V gene: TRBV4-2; J gene: TRBJ2-3; clone size: -; CDR3 length: 16; D gene: TRBD2; CDR3 DNA: TGTGCCAGCAGCCAAGAGTGGTCTAGCGGCTTGAATACGCAGTATTTT; CDR3 protein: CASSQEWSSGLNTQYF
V gene: TRBV19; J gene: TRBJ1-4; clone size: few; CDR3 length: 14; D gene: -; CDR3 DNA: TGTGCCAGTAGGAAGGGCCCAACTAATGAAAAACTGTTTTTT; CDR3 protein: CASRKGPTNEKLFF
V gene: TRBV19; J gene: TRBJ2-2; clone size: once; CDR3 length: 16; D gene: TRBD2; CDR3 DNA: TGTGCCAGTAGTATAGATAGCGGGATAAACACCGGGGAGCTGTTTTTT; CDR3 protein: CASSIDSGINTGELFF
V gene: TRBV30; J gene: TRBJ2-1; clone size: -; CDR3 length: 17; D gene: -; CDR3 DNA: TGTGCCTGTAAGACTACAGGGAGGCATTTCTCCTACAATGAGCAGTTCTTC; CDR3 protein: CACKTTGRHFSYNEQFF
V gene: TRBV19; J gene: TRBJ1-1; clone size: -; CDR3 length: 14; D gene: -; CDR3 DNA: TGTGCCAGTAGTATAGATCGAGGTGACACTGAAGCTTTCTTT; CDR3 protein: CASSIDRGDTEAFF
V gene: TRBV6-5; J gene: TRBJ1-1; clone size: -; CDR3 length: 13; D gene: -; CDR3 DNA: TGTGCCAGCAGAAGCCTTGCGGTTGCTGAAGCTTTCTTT; CDR3 protein: CASRSLAVAEAFF
V gene: TRBV6-5; J gene: TRBJ2-7; clone size: -; CDR3 length: 15; D gene: -; CDR3 DNA: TGTGCCAGCAGTTACGACCCCCGAGCCTCCTACGAGCAGTACTTC; CDR3 protein: CASSYDPRASYEQYF
V gene: TRBV9; J gene: TRBJ2-4; clone size: -; CDR3 length: 15; D gene: TRBD1; CDR3 DNA: TGTGCCAGCACCAAGACAGGGACGGCCAAAAACATTCAGTACTTC; CDR3 protein: CASTKTGTAKNIQYF
V gene: TRBV7-6; J gene: TRBJ2-1; clone size: -; CDR3 length: 14; D gene: -; CDR3 DNA: TGTGCCAGCAGCTCCCGTCGGACAGAGAATGAGCAGTTCTTC; CDR3 protein: CASSSRRTENEQFF
V gene: TRBV12-5; J gene: TRBJ2-7; clone size: -; CDR3 length: 11; D gene: -; CDR3 DNA: TGTGCTAGTGGTATATACTACGAGCAGTACTTC; CDR3 protein: CASGIYYEQYF
V gene: TRBV7-2; J gene: TRBJ2-6; clone size: -; CDR3 length: 16; D gene: -; CDR3 DNA: TGTGCCAGCAGCTTAGACTGGAGCTCTGGGGCCAACGTCCTGACTTTC; CDR3 protein: CASSLDWSSGANVLTF
V gene: TRBV7-3; J gene: TRBJ2-3; clone size: -; CDR3 length: 15; D gene: -; CDR3 DNA: TGTGCCAGTACCAAAGGTAGCGGCAGCACAGATACGCAGTATTTT; CDR3 protein: CASTKGSGSTDTQYF
V gene: TRBV6-5; J gene: TRBJ1-3; clone size: -; CDR3 length: 13; D gene: -; CDR3 DNA: TGTGCCAGCAGTTACTCTGTTGGAAACACCATATATTTT; CDR3 protein: CASSYSVGNTIYF
V gene: TRBV6-5; J gene: TRBJ2-7; clone size: -; CDR3 length: 12; D gene: -; CDR3 DNA: TGTGCCAGCAGTTACCACCCCTACGAGCAGTACTTC; CDR3 protein: CASSYHPYEQYF
V gene: TRBV25-1; J gene: TRBJ2-3; clone size: once; CDR3 length: 16; D gene: TRBD2; CDR3 DNA: TGTGCCAGCAGTATAGCGGGAACCCTCAGCGCAGATACGCAGTATTTT; CDR3 protein: CASSIAGTLSADTQYF
V gene: TRBV5-1; J gene: TRBJ2-1; clone size: -; CDR3 length: 14; D gene: -; CDR3 DNA: TGCGCCAGCAGTCTCGGGTCTTATTACAATGAGCAGTTCTTC; CDR3 protein: CASSLGSYYNEQFF
V gene: TRBV19; J gene: TRBJ1-2; clone size: -; CDR3 length: 15; D gene: -; CDR3 DNA: TGTGCCAGTAGGCTCGGAGGGCAGGGAGTTCTCGGCTACACCTTC; CDR3 protein: CASRLGGQGVLGYTF
V gene: TRBV11-2; J gene: TRBJ2-6; clone size: -; CDR3 length: 13; D gene: -; CDR3 DNA: TGTGCCAGCAGCTTATGGGGGGCCAACGTCCTGACTTTC; CDR3 protein: CASSLWGANVLTF
V gene: TRBV7-9; J gene: TRBJ2-7; clone size: -; CDR3 length: 16; D gene: TRBD1; CDR3 DNA: TGTGCCAGCAGGTGTGGTGGGCAGGGGGCCGCCGGCGAGCAGTACTTC; CDR3 protein: CASRCGGQGAAGEQYF
V gene: TRBV27; J gene: TRBJ2-1; clone size: -; CDR3 length: 18; D gene: TRBD2; CDR3 DNA: TGTGCCAGCAGTCTCGGGACTAGCGGGAGGGCCATCTACAATGAGCAGTTCTTC; CDR3 protein: CASSLGTSGRAIYNEQFF
V gene: TRBV13; J gene: TRBJ1-3; clone size: once; CDR3 length: 16; D gene: -; CDR3 DNA: TGTGCCAGCAGCTCAGCCGTCCTTCAGGGAGGAAACACCATATATTTT; CDR3 protein: CASSSAVLQGGNTIYF
V gene: TRBV7-9; J gene: TRBJ1-4; clone size: -; CDR3 length: 12; D gene: -; CDR3 DNA: TGTGCCAGCAGTAGGACAAATGAAAAACTGTTTTTT; CDR3 protein: CASSRTNEKLFF
V gene: TRBV7-3; J gene: TRBJ2-3; clone size: -; CDR3 length: 15; D gene: -; CDR3 DNA: TGTGCCAGCAGCTCGGGCGGGGGCAGCTCAGATACGCAGTATTTT; CDR3 protein: CASSSGGGSSDTQYF
V gene: TRBV7-8; J gene: TRBJ2-3; clone size: -; CDR3 length: 12; D gene: -; CDR3 DNA: TGTGCCAGCAGCACCCGGGGGGATACGCAGTATTTT; CDR3 protein: CASSTRGDTQYF
V gene: TRBV7-2; J gene: TRBJ1-1; clone size: -; CDR3 length: 17; D gene: TRBD1; CDR3 DNA: TGTGCCAGCAGCCCAAGGACAGGTCAAATTAAGAACACTGAAGCTTTCTTT; CDR3 protein: CASSPRTGQIKNTEAFF
V gene: TRBV29-1; J gene: TRBJ2-6; clone size: -; CDR3 length: 14; D gene: TRBD1; CDR3 DNA: TGCAGCGCTAGGACAGGGGATGGGGCCAACGTCCTGACTTTC; CDR3 protein: CSARTGDGANVLTF
V gene: TRBV6-5; J gene: TRBJ2-7; clone size: medium-sized; CDR3 length: 16; D gene: -; CDR3 DNA: TGTGCCAGCAGTTACGGCGCCGGGCCTCCGGCGTACGAGCAGTACTTC; CDR3 protein: CASSYGAGPPAYEQYF
V gene: TRBV7-2; J gene: TRBJ1-2; clone size: -; CDR3 length: 13; D gene: -; CDR3 DNA: TGTGCCAGCAGTTTTGGGGGGAACTATGGCTACACCTTC; CDR3 protein: CASSFGGNYGYTF
V gene: TRBV27; J gene: TRBJ2-7; clone size: -; CDR3 length: 14; D gene: -; CDR3 DNA: TGTGCCAGCAGTTTGGGCGGGGTCGGCTACGAGCAGTACTTC; CDR3 protein: CASSLGGVGYEQYF
V gene: TRBV19; J gene: TRBJ1-1; clone size: once; CDR3 length: 17; D gene: -; CDR3 DNA: TGTGCCAGTAGTTTATACAAGTTGGGGGCACCCAACACTGAAGCTTTCTTT; CDR3 protein: CASSLYKLGAPNTEAFF
V gene: TRBV9; J gene: TRBJ2-3; clone size: -; CDR3 length: 16; D gene: TRBD2; CDR3 DNA: TGTGCCAGCAGCGTAACGAGCGGGAGGGCCGTAGATACGCAGTATTTT; CDR3 protein: CASSVTSGRAVDTQYF
V gene: TRBV20-1; J gene: TRBJ1-1; clone size: few; CDR3 length: 11; D gene: -; CDR3 DNA: TGCAGTGCTATTCTGAACACTGAAGCTTTCTTT; CDR3 protein: CSAILNTEAFF
V gene: TRBV11-3; J gene: TRBJ2-1; clone size: -; CDR3 length: 20; D gene: TRBD2; CDR3 DNA: TGTGCCAGCAGCTTATACCCTGGACTAGCGGGAGGCGGAGACTACAATGAGCAGTTCTTC; CDR3 protein: CASSLYPGLAGGGDYNEQFF
V gene: TRBV5-6; J gene: TRBJ2-4; clone size: -; CDR3 length: 14; D gene: -; CDR3 DNA: TGTGCCAGCAGCGGGCCAGGACAGAGAGACATTCAGTACTTC; CDR3 protein: CASSGPGQRDIQYF
V gene: TRBV7-2; J gene: TRBJ2-5; clone size: -; CDR3 length: 13; D gene: -; CDR3 DNA: TGTGCCAGCAGCTTATTGACGGAAGAGACCCAGTACTTC; CDR3 protein: CASSLLTEETQYF
V gene: TRBV6-1; J gene: TRBJ1-4; clone size: -; CDR3 length: 15; D gene: TRBD1; CDR3 DNA: TGTGCCAGCAGTGCAGGGGGAACCCCTACGGAAAAACTGTTTTTT; CDR3 protein: CASSAGGTPTEKLFF
V gene: TRBV7-2; J gene: TRBJ2-5; clone size: -; CDR3 length: 14; D gene: -; CDR3 DNA: TGTGCCAGCAGCTTAGTAGGGTACGTCGAGACCCAGTACTTC; CDR3 protein: CASSLVGYVETQYF
V gene: TRBV4-1; J gene: TRBJ2-2; clone size: -; CDR3 length: 16; D gene: -; CDR3 DNA: TGCGCCAGCAGCCAAGAGACGGGAGAGGTCACCGGGGAGCTGTTTTTT; CDR3 protein: CASSQETGEVTGELFF